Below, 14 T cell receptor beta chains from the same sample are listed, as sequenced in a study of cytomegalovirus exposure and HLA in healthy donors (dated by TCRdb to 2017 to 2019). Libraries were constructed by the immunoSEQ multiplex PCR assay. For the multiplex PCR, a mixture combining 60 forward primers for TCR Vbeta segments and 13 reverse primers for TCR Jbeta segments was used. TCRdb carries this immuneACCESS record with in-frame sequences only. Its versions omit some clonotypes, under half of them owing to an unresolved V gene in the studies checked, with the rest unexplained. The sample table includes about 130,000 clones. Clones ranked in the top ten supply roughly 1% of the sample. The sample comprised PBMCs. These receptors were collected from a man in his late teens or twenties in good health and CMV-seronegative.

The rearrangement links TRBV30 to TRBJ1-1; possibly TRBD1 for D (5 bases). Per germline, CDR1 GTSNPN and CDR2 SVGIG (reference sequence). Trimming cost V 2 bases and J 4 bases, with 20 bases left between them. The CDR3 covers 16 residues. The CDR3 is CAWSLTLGGSSTEAFF. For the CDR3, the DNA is TGTGCCTGGAGTTTAACCCTCGGGGGATCGAGCACTGAAGCTTTCTTT.

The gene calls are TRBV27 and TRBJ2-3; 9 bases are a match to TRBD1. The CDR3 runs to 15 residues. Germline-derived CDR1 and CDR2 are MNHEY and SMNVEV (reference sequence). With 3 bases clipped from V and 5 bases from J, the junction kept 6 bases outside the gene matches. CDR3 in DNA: TGTGCCAGCAGTTTTTGGGAGACAGGGGGAGATACGCAGTATTTT. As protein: CASSFWETGGDTQYF.

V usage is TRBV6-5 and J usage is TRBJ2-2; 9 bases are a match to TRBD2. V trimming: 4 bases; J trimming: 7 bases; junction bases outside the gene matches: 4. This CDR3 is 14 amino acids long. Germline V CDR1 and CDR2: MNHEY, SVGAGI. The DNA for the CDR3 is TGTGCCAGCAGTTCAGGACTAGCGCGCGGGGAGCTGTTTTTT. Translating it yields CASSSGLARGELFF.

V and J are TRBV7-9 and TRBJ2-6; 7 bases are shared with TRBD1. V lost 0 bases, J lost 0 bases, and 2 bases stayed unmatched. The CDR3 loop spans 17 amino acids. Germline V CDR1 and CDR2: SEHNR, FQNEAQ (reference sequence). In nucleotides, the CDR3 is TGTGCCAGCAGCTTAGCCCGGACAGGCTCTGGGGCCAACGTCCTGACTTTC. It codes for CASSLARTGSGANVLTF.

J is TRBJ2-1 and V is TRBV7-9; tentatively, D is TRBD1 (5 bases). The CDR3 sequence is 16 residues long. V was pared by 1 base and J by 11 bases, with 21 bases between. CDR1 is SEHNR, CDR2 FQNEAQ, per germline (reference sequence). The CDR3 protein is CASSLEAGLEAAQQFF. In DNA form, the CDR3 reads TGTGCCAGCAGCTTAGAGGCAGGGCTCGAGGCCGCACAGCAGTTCTTC. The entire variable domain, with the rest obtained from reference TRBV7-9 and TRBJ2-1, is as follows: DTGVSQNPRHKITKRGQNVTFRCDPISEHNRLYWYRQTLGQGPEFLTYFQNEAQLEKSRLLSDRFSAERPKGSFSTLEIQRTEQGDSAMYLCASSLEAGLEAAQQFFGPGTRLTVL.

DNA for the CDR3: TGCGCCAGCAGTGGGATGCTAGCGAGCTCCTACAATGAGCAGTTCTTC. Translated, it gives CASSGMLASSYNEQFF. This chain links TRBV10-2 with TRBJ2-1; D is perhaps TRBD2 (6 bases). The CDR3 extends over 16 amino acids. Trimming removed 4 bases at V and 0 bases at J, with 13 bases between. Germline CDR1 WSHSY, CDR2 SAAADI.

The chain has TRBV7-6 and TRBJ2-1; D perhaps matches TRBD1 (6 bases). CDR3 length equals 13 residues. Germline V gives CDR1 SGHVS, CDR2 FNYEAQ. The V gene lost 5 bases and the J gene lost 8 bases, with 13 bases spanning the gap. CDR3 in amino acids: CASSGYRVHEQFF. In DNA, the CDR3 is TGTGCCAGCAGCGGATACAGGGTCCATGAGCAGTTCTTC.

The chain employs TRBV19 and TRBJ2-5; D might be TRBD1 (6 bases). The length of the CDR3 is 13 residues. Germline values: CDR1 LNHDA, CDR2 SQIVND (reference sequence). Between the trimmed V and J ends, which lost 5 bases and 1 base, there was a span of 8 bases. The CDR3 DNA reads TGTGCCAGTAGTGCGGACAGCCAAGAGACCCAGTACTTC. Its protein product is CASSADSQETQYF. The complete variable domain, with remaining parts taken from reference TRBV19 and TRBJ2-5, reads DGGITQSPKYLFRKEGQNVTLSCEQNLNHDAMYWYRQDPGQGLRLIYYSQIVNDFQKGDIAEGYSVSREKKESFPLTVTSAQKNPTAFYLCASSADSQETQYFGPGTRLLVL.

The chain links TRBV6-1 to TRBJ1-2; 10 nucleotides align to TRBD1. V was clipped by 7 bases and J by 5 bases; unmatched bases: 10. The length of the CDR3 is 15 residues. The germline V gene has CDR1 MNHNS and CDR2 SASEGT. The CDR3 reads CASTSTGTGDYGYTF. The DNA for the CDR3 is TGTGCCAGCACCTCGACAGGGACAGGGGATTATGGCTACACCTTC.

The CDR3 reads CASRSRDRAYEQYF. CDR3 bases: TGTGCCAGCAGATCCCGGGACAGAGCCTACGAGCAGTACTTC. V is TRBV6-6 and J is TRBJ2-7, with 7 bases matching TRBD1. In germline, CDR1 is MNHNY, CDR2 SVGAGI (reference sequence). Trimming took 6 bases from V and 2 from J; bases not matched to a gene: 7. This CDR3 comprises 14 residues.

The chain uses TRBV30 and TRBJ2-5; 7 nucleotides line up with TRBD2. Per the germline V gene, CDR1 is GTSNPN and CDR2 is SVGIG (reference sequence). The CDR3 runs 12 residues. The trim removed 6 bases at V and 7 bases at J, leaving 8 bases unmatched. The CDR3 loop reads CACHGLEGTQYF. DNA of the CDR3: TGTGCCTGTCACGGACTAGAAGGGACCCAGTACTTC.

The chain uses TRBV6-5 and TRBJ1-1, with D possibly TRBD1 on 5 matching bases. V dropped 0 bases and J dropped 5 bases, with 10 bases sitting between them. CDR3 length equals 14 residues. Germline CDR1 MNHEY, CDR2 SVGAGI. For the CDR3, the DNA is TGTGCCAGCAGTTACTCGGGGGGTGTGACTGAAGCTTTCTTT. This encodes CASSYSGGVTEAFF.

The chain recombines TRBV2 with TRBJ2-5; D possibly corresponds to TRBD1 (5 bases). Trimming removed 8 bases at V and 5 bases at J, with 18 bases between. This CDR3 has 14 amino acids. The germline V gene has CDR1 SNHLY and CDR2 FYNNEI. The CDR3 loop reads CASHPFREQETQYF. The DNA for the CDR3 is TGTGCCAGCCACCCCTTCAGGGAACAGGAGACCCAGTACTTC.

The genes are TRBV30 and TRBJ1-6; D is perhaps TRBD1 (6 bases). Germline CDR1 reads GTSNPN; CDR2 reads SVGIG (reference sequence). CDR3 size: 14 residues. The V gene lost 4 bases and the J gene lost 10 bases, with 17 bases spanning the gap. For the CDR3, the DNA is TGTGCCTGGAATTTAGGGACAAGACAGTCACCCCTCCACTTT. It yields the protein CAWNLGTRQSPLHF.